The sequence of this T cell receptor (beta chain) was determined in a study of regulatory T cells in long-lasting Graves disease. Arm-PCR of CDR3 regions and iRepertoire HTBI primers were used to build TCR beta libraries. TCRdb reprocessed the multiplex PCR reads via MiXCR and lists one record per CDR3 protein. The sample holds around 250,000 distinct CDR3 sequences, around 19% seen once. Germline V CDR1 and CDR2: SGHNT, YYREEE (reference sequence). V trimming: 4 bases; J trimming: 7 bases; junction bases outside the gene matches: 7. This CDR3 has 14 residues. Time point: newly diagnosed GD, antithyroid drugs for less than 3 months. Generation of the TCR library employed RNA extracted from PBMCs. These sequences were also reported in another study, on T cells in Graves' hyperthyroidism and ophthalmopathy. As that report states: Hyperthyroidism, newly diagnosed and lasting under 2 months, affected patients aged 18 to 65. HTBI primers were used for first-round RT-PCR of the TCR CDR3. The model's output predicted ophthalmopathy at a median of 6.5 months prior to onset.

The TCR was taken from a woman aged 25-40 years with Graves disease. V and J are TRBV5-4 and TRBJ2-1; 8 bases are shared with TRBD1. Specimen: peripheral blood mononuclear cells (PBMCs), collected at new diagnosis, from a patient treated with antithyroid drugs. The CDR3 protein is CASSPGQGGNEQFF. The CDR3 DNA follows: TGTGCCAGCAGCCCCGGACAGGGTGGGAATGAGCAGTTCTTC.